This T cell receptor beta chain was retrieved from a study of CD8 T cells in ankylosing spondylitis (TCRdb year 2017). Looking at the study overall: The study set out to find disease-linked TCR variants by profiling T cell receptor beta repertoires in ankylosing spondylitis patients and healthy donors. In total, the full study cohort was made up of about 110 healthy donors and about two dozen ankylosing spondylitis patients. Peripheral blood samples were taken, and synovial fluid was additionally collected from ankylosing spondylitis patients. General findings and caveats noted by the study authors: The disease-linked clones showed a CD8+ phenotype and occurred at relatively low frequencies in peripheral blood. According to the report, matched synovial fluid samples from ankylosing spondylitis patients were significantly enriched for the disease-linked clones. Blood from ankylosing spondylitis patients appeared to be characterized by a TCR beta motif made up of several highly homologous amino acid variants. Some TCR beta motif variants had previously been reported in synovial fluid and blood of reactive arthritis patients, which suggested common disease-initiation mechanisms.

V is clipped by 4 bases and J by 0 bases, and the sequence between their germline boundaries is 12 bases long. According to the germline V gene, CDR1 reads KGHDR and CDR2 reads SFDVKD. The CDR3 spans 16 residues, from the cysteine through the phenylalanine. Only the CDR3 DNA is retained, 48 bases long and in frame from the first base. The instrument given in TCRdb is Illumina HiSeq 2500. Quantitative 5'-RACE with molecular barcodes was used to prepare TCR beta libraries. From the authors' description of their analysis: To identify disease-linked TCR variants, a new computational method was used, one built on a probabilistic model of VDJ rearrangement. The public reads were reanalyzed by TCRdb: fastp trimming at Q25, MiXCR alignment, in-frame beta chains only. Every distinct CDR3 protein forms one entry, paired with its most common genes and DNA. None of the V and J calls come from the authors' own analysis; TCRdb made them. The table for this sample lists about 750,000 distinct CDR3 sequences; over 15% of them were counted only once. The top ten clones comprise 15% to 20% of the sample.

This clonotype has more than one count but fewer than ten. Its antigen target is currently unknown. No quality values exist for individual bases; no much larger clone is one base distant. The chain uses TRBV24-1 and TRBJ2-1; confidence is insufficient to name the D gene. Input material: blood, either unsorted or a sorted T cell fraction (not recorded which). This clonotype was obtained from a male donor with ankylosing spondylitis. The CDR3 sequence is CATSDSSTSSYNEQFF. DNA sequence: TGTGCCACCAGTGACAGTAGCACGAGCTCCTACAATGAGCAGTTCTTC.